The 3 T cell receptor beta chains in this list originate from one sample, sequenced in a study of OX40 agonist ivuxolimab in advanced cancers. Only in-frame clones appear in the TCRdb table, and some are missing; sequencing was by immunoSEQ multiplex PCR. The table shows tens of thousands of clones, with approximately 87% occurring only once. The sample here was CD4+ or CD8+ T cells sorted from blood, taken in a trial of the OX40 agonist ivuxolimab. The source of these receptors is an adult with an advanced solid tumor such as melanoma, head and neck, liver or kidney cancer.

A note on this clone: At one end, the junction sequence differs from germline, possibly due to a read error. V and J are TRBV27 and TRBJ2-1, with 7 bases that match TRBD2. CDR3 length: 12 amino acids. The germline V gene encodes CDR1 MNHEY and CDR2 SMNVEV (reference sequence). The CDR3 nucleotides read TGTGCCAGCAGCCTTTGGGGGAGGGCCTTACTCTTC. Protein sequence: CASSLWGRALLF.

This clone turned up a few times. This chain links TRBV5-6 with TRBJ2-1; D is possibly TRBD2 (7 bases). The CDR3 has 15 amino acids. Between the trimmed V and J ends, which lost 4 bases and 8 bases, there was a span of 19 bases. Per the germline V gene, CDR1 is SGHDT and CDR2 is YYEEEE. The chain's CDR3 is CASSIGGGAWDEQFF. Written as DNA, the CDR3 is TGTGCCAGCAGCATAGGTGGGGGGGCCTGGGATGAGCAGTTCTTC. Combining the CDR3 with reference TRBV5-6 and TRBJ2-1 gives the whole variable domain DAGVTQSPTHLIKTRGQQVTLRCSPKSGHDTVSWYQQALGQGPQFIFQYYEEEERQRGNFPDRFSGHQFPNYSSELNVNALLLGDSALYLCASSIGGGAWDEQFFGPGTRLTVL.

The V and J genes are TRBV7-9 and TRBJ2-3; no definite D call. Germline V gene lookup returns CDR1 SEHNR and CDR2 FQNEAQ (reference sequence). This CDR3 has 14 amino acids. The DNA of the CDR3 is TGTGTCGGCTGCGCAGCCTTGGACCCTGATACGCAGTATTTT. Amino acids: CVGCAALDPDTQYF. The full variable domain, its missing parts supplied by reference TRBV7-9 and TRBJ2-3, is DTGVSQNPRHKITKRGQNVTFRCDPISEHNRLYWYRQTLGQGPEFLTYFQNEAQLEKSRLLSDRFSAERPKGSFSTLEIQRTEQGDSAMYLCVGCAALDPDTQYFGPGTRLTVL.